Listed below are T cell receptor beta chains from one sample, sequenced in a study of read filtering for tumor transcriptome and immune sequencing. Via MiXCR, TCRdb re-called the reads, giving one row per CDR3 protein. The profile shows about 90,000 distinct CDR3 sequences, around 12% of them singletons. Sequencing was performed on a population of CD138-negative cells sorted from bone marrow. Receptor source: a donor older than 35 with multiple myeloma. Both conserved end residues are part of each CDR3. The D gene is left open where the match is weak. The size field is filled for only some rows; it gives once, few, many or a size class.

j_gene	d_gene	abundance	v_gene	CDR3nt	CDR3aa
TRBJ1-4	-	many	TRBV20-1	TGCAGTGCTAAGACAGTGACTAATGAAAAACTGTTTTTT	CSAKTVTNEKLFF
TRBJ2-5	-	many	TRBV5-1	TGCGCCAGCAGCTGGGCCGGGACTGGAGAAGAGACCCAGTACTTC	CASSWAGTGEETQYF
TRBJ2-1	TRBD2	-	TRBV6-6	TGTGCCAGCAACTCTTGGACTAGCGGGGCCGCAAATGAGCAGTTCTTC	CASNSWTSGAANEQFF
TRBJ1-5	TRBD1	few	TRBV28	TGTGCCAGCAGCGTTCCGGGACAGGGGGAGTTACAGCCCCAGCATTTT	CASSVPGQGELQPQHF
TRBJ2-3	-	many	TRBV5-1	TGCGCCAGCAAGGAACAGCCTGAGACGAAAGATACGCAGTATTTT	CASKEQPETKDTQYF
TRBJ2-1	TRBD2	-	TRBV5-1	TGCGCCAGCAGCGCGGGGACTAGCGGTAACAATGAGCAGTTCTTC	CASSAGTSGNNEQFF
TRBJ1-1	-	-	TRBV9	TGTGCCAGCAGCGTAGGATCGGGGAACACTGAAGCTTTCTTT	CASSVGSGNTEAFF
TRBJ2-2	-	-	TRBV7-9	TGTGCCAGCAGCTTAGAGTCCGAGGCCGGGGAGCTATTTTTT	CASSLESEAGELFF
TRBJ1-2	-	many	TRBV7-8	TGTGCCAGCAGCCCCACCGGACACTACTATGGCTACACCTTC	CASSPTGHYYGYTF
TRBJ1-2	-	many	TRBV6-5	TGTGCCAGCAGTAGGGGACTTACAGGGAGCTATGGCTACACCTTC	CASSRGLTGSYGYTF
TRBJ1-1	TRBD1	many	TRBV7-8	TGTGCCAGCAGCACGAGGGACAGGGGACGAGCTTTCTTT	CASSTRDRGRAFF
TRBJ1-2	-	many	TRBV7-9	TGCTTGGGGGAGGACATTAACTATGGCTACACCTTC	CLGEDINYGYTF
TRBJ2-1	-	many	TRBV29-1	TGCAGCGTTGCGGAGGATCTCTACAATGGGCAGTTCTTC	CSVAEDLYNGQFF
TRBJ2-1	-	many	TRBV9	TGTGCCAGCAGCGTCGGGTCCCACTCCCTCAATGAGCAGTTCTTC	CASSVGSHSLNEQFF
TRBJ2-5	-	-	TRBV5-6	TGTGCCAGCAGCACCACTAGCTTCCAAGAGACCCAGTACTTC	CASSTTSFQETQYF
TRBJ2-5	TRBD1	-	TRBV6-5	TGTGCCAGCAGTGGACAGGAGCGTCCCGGAAACTTC	CASSGQERPGNF
TRBJ2-7	TRBD2	-	TRBV11-2	TGTGCCAGCAGCTCCCGGACTAGCGGGATAATCTCCTACGAGCAGTACTTC	CASSSRTSGIISYEQYF
TRBJ2-1	TRBD1	many	TRBV5-1	TGCGCCAGCAGCCCTGGGGGACAGGGTAGTCCAGAGCAGTTCTTC	CASSPGGQGSPEQFF
TRBJ2-2	-	many	TRBV3-1	TGTGCCAGCAGCCAAGTCCGGGACGCGAACACCGGGGAGCTGTTTTTT	CASSQVRDANTGELFF
TRBJ2-7	-	many	TRBV5-1	TGCGCCAGCAGCCCAGACAGAGCCCCTCGGGAGCAGTACTTC	CASSPDRAPREQYF
TRBJ1-1	-	many	TRBV5-1	TGCGCCAGCAACGCACAGGGATCTTTGCGGACTGAAGCTTTCTTT	CASNAQGSLRTEAFF
TRBJ2-5	-	-	TRBV29-1	TGCAGCGTTGATAGGGGTATAGGGGAGACCCAGTACTTC	CSVDRGIGETQYF
TRBJ2-7	-	many	TRBV6-5	TGTGCCAGCAGTTATCGTGCGGGACCCACCCGCGAGCAGTACTTC	CASSYRAGPTREQYF
TRBJ1-2	-	few	TRBV2	TGTGCCAGCGTTGAAGGGGCGGGTAGCTATGGCTACACCTTC	CASVEGAGSYGYTF
TRBJ2-5	-	many	TRBV24-1	TGTGCCACCAGTGACCGACGGGAGTACCAAGAGACCCAGTACTTC	CATSDRREYQETQYF
TRBJ1-5	-	many	TRBV20-1	TGCAGTGCCCTGAGAGGGGTCAATCAGCCCCAGCATTTT	CSALRGVNQPQHF
TRBJ2-5	TRBD2	many	TRBV7-9	TGTGCCAGCAGCATGCCCCTAGCGGGAGGGCCTGGAGAGACCCAGTACTTC	CASSMPLAGGPGETQYF
TRBJ2-1	TRBD2	many	TRBV5-1	TGCGCCAGCAGCTTTCTAGCGGGAGAGGGGAATGAGCAGTTCTTC	CASSFLAGEGNEQFF
TRBJ2-4	-	-	TRBV5-1	TGCGCCAGCAGCTTGTTACAGGGGCAACTAGCCAAAGACACTCAGTACTTC	CASSLLQGQLAKDTQYF
TRBJ2-6	TRBD1	many	TRBV28	TGTGCCAGCAGTTCAACAGGGGCCGGGGCCAACGTCCTGACTTTC	CASSSTGAGANVLTF
TRBJ2-7	TRBD2	-	TRBV29-1	TGCAGCGTTCTCGGGACTAGCGGGACTTACGAGCAGTACTTC	CSVLGTSGTYEQYF
TRBJ2-5	TRBD1	many	TRBV2	TGTGCCAGCGGACAGGGCCTCCTCCAAGAGACCCAGTACTTC	CASGQGLLQETQYF
TRBJ2-7	-	many	TRBV20-1	TGCAGTGCTAGTCGCGGGATCGCCTACGAGCAGTACTTC	CSASRGIAYEQYF
TRBJ1-5	-	-	TRBV2	TGTGCCAGCAGCCCCCGGGGGTATAGCAATCAGCCCCAGCATTTT	CASSPRGYSNQPQHF
TRBJ2-3	-	-	TRBV9	TGTGCCAGCAGCGCCCGAGGGGACTTCACAGATACGCAGTATTTT	CASSARGDFTDTQYF
TRBJ2-3	-	many	TRBV6-7	TGTGCCAGCAGTTACTCGTCGCAGACACCAGATACGCAGTATTTT	CASSYSSQTPDTQYF
TRBJ2-7	-	many	TRBV7-2	TGTGCCAGCAGCCCCCCCTGGGGCAGCGGAGAGTCCTACGAGCAGTACTTC	CASSPPWGSGESYEQYF
TRBJ2-6	-	few	TRBV5-5	TGTGCCAGCAGCTTATATGGGGCCAACGTCCTGACTTTC	CASSLYGANVLTF
TRBJ2-7	TRBD2	-	TRBV11-2	TGTGCCAGCAGCTTAGAAGGGCTAGCGGGAGCAAGGGTCGAGCAGTACTTC	CASSLEGLAGARVEQYF
TRBJ2-3	-	-	TRBV4-2	TGTGCCAGCAGCCAAGCAGGGGAGCTTAGCACAGATACGCAGTATTTT	CASSQAGELSTDTQYF
TRBJ2-1	-	many	TRBV13	TGTGCCAGCAGCTTCGGTCTCCCCTACAATGAGCAGTTCTTC	CASSFGLPYNEQFF
TRBJ2-3	-	many	TRBV7-2	TGTGCCAGTGGCGGGACCACAGATACGCAGTATTTT	CASGGTTDTQYF
TRBJ2-1	-	many	TRBV20-1	TGCAGTGCTCCCCCAGGACGGCCGGACAATGAGCAGTTCTTC	CSAPPGRPDNEQFF
TRBJ1-5	-	many	TRBV6-2/TRBV6-3	TGTGCCAGCAGCCTTGGACGGAATAGCAATCAGCCCCAGCATTTT	CASSLGRNSNQPQHF
TRBJ2-6	TRBD1	many	TRBV2	TGTGCCAGTGCCGTCCGGGACAGGGGGCGGAACTCTGGGGCCAACGTCCTGACTTTC	CASAVRDRGRNSGANVLTF
TRBJ2-7	-	-	TRBV7-3	TGTGCCAGCAGCCTCGGACAGTTCTACGAGCGGTACTTC	CASSLGQFYERYF
TRBJ1-1	-	many	TRBV28	TGTGCCAGCAGCCCTACCAGGGTCTGGGGCACTGAAGCTTTCTTT	CASSPTRVWGTEAFF
TRBJ2-1	-	many	TRBV11-3	TGTGCCAGCAGCTTAAGGTCCAGCGGATCCTACAATGAGCAGTTCTTC	CASSLRSSGSYNEQFF
TRBJ1-1	-	many	TRBV20-1	TGCAGTGCTAGAGGGGTTATTGAAGCTTTCTTT	CSARGVIEAFF
TRBJ2-1	-	many	TRBV5-1	TGCGCCAGCAGCTTGGCCCTGAATGAGCAGTTCTTC	CASSLALNEQFF
TRBJ2-5	TRBD1	many	TRBV29-1	TGCAGCGTTGAGGGACAGGGGGGCGAGACCCAGTACTTC	CSVEGQGGETQYF
TRBJ2-3	-	many	TRBV6-2/TRBV6-3	TGTGCCAGCAGCTGGCGGTCCACAGATACGCAGTATTTT	CASSWRSTDTQYF
TRBJ1-1	-	-	TRBV20-1	TGCAGTGCTAGAGGGGGCCGGTGGGTCACTGAAGCTTTCTTT	CSARGGRWVTEAFF
TRBJ2-1	TRBD2	many	TRBV2	TGTGCCAGCAAGGTAGCGGGAGACCGAGAGGGGTTCTTC	CASKVAGDREGFF
TRBJ1-5	TRBD1	many	TRBV5-1	TGCGCCAGCAGCAGCGGACAGGGGTGGAATCAGCCCCAGCATTTT	CASSSGQGWNQPQHF